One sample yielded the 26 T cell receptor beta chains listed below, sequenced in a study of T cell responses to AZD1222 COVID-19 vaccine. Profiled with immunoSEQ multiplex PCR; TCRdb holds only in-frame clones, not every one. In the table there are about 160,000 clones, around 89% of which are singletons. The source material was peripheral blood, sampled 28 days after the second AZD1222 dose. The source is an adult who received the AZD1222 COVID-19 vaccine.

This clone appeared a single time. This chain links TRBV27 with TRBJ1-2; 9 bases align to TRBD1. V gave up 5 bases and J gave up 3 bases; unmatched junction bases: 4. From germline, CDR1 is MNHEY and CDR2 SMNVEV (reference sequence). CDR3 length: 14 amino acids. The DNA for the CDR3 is TGTGCCAGCAGTAAACAGGGGGCGGACTATGGCTACACCTTC. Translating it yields CASSKQGADYGYTF.

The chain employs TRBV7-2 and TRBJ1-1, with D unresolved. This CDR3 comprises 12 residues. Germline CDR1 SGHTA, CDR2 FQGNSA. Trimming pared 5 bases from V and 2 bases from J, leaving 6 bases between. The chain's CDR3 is CASSQANTEAFF. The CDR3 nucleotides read TGTGCCAGCAGCCAGGCTAACACTGAAGCTTTCTTT.

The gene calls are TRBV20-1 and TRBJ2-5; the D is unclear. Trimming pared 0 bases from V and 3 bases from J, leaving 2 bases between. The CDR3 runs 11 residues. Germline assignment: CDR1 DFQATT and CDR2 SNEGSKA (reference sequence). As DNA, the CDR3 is TGCAGTGCTAGAGAAAAAGAGACCCAGTACTTC. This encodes CSAREKETQYF.

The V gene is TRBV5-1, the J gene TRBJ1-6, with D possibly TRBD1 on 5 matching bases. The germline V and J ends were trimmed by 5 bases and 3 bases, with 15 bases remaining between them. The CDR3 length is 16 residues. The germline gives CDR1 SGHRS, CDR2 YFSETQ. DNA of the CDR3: TGCGCCAGCAGTAACTCGGGGCCCCTCTATAATTCACCCCTCCACTTT. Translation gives CASSNSGPLYNSPLHF.

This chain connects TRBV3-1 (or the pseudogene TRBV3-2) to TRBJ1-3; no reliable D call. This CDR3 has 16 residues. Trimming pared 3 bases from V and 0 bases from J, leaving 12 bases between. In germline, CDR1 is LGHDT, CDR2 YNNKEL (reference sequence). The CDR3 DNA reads TGTGCCAGCAGCCAGACGGAGATCTTCTCTGGAAACACCATATATTTT. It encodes CASSQTEIFSGNTIYF.

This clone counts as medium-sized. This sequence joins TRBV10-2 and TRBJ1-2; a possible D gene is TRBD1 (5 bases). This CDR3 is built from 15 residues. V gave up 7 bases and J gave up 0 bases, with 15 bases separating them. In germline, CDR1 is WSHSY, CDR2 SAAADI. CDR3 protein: CASNPGHGANYGYTF. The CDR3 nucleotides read TGCGCCAGCAACCCTGGACACGGGGCTAACTATGGCTACACCTTC.

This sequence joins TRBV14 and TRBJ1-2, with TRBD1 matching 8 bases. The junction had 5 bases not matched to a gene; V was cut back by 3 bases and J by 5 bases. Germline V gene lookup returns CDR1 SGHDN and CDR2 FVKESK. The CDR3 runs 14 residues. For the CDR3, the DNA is TGTGCCAGCAGCCACTCAGGGGGCTATTATGGCTACACCTTC. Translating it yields CASSHSGGYYGYTF.

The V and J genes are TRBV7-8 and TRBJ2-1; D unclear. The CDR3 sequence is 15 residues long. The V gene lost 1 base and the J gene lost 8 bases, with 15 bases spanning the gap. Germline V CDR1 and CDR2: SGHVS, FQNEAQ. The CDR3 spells CASSLELAVSDEQFF. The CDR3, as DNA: TGTGCCAGCAGCTTAGAATTGGCAGTATCGGATGAGCAGTTCTTC.

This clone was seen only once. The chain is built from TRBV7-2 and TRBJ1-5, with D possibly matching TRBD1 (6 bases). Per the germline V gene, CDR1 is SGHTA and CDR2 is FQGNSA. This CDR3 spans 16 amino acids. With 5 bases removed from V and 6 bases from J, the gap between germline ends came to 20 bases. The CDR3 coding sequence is TGTGCCAGCAGCCCGCCCCTGGGGGGGCAAGGTCAGCCCCAGCATTTT. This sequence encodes CASSPPLGGQGQPQHF.

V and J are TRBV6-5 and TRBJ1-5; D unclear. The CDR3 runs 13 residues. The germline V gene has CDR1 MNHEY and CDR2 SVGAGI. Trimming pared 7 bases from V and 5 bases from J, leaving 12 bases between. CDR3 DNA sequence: TGTGCCAGCACTATAAACGAATATCAGCCCCAGCATTTT. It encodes CASTINEYQPQHF.

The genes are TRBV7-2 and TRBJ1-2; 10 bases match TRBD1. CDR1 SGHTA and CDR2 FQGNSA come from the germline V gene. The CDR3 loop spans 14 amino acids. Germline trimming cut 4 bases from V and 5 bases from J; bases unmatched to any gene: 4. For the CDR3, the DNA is TGTGCCAGCAGCTCAGAGGGACAGGGGTATGGCTACACCTTC. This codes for CASSSEGQGYGYTF. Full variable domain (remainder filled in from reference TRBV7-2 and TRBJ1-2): GAGVSQSPSNKVTEKGKDVELRCDPISGHTALYWYRQSLGQGLEFLIYFQGNSAPDKSGLPSDRFSAERTGGSVSTLTIQRTQQEDSAVYLCASSSEGQGYGYTFGSGTRLTVV.

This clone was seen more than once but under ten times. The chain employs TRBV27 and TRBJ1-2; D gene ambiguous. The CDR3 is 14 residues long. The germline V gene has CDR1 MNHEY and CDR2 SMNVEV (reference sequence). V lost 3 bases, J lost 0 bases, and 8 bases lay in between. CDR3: CASSLGRTNYGYTF. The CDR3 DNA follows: TGTGCCAGCAGTTTGGGCAGAACTAACTATGGCTACACCTTC.

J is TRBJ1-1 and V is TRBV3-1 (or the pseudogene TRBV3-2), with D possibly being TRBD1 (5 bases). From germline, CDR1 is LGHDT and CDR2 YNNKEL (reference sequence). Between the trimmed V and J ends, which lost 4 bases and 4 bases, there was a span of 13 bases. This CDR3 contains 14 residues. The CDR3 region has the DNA TGTGCCAGCAGCCCCCGGGAGGGGTCCACTGAAGCTTTCTTT. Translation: CASSPREGSTEAFF.

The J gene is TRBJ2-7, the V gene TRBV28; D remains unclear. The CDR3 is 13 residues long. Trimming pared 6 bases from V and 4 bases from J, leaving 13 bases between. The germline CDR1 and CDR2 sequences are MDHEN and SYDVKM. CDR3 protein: CASSNPLGYEQYF. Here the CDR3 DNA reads TGTGCCAGCAGCAATCCCCTAGGGTACGAGCAGTACTTC. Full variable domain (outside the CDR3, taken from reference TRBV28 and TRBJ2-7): DVKVTQSSRYLVKRTGEKVFLECVQDMDHENMFWYRQDPGLGLRLIYFSYDVKMKEKGDIPEGYSVSREKKERFSLILESASTNQTSMYLCASSNPLGYEQYFGPGTRLTVT.

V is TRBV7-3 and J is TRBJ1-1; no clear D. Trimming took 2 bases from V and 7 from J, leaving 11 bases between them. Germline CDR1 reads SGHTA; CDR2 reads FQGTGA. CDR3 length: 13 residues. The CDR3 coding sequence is TGTGCCAGCAGCTTATCCCAAGACATTGAAGCTTTCTTT. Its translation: CASSLSQDIEAFF.

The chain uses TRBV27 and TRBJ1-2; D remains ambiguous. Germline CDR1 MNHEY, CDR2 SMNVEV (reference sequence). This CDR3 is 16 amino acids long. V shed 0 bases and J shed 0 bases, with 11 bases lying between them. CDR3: CASSLSPSTANYGYTF. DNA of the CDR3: TGTGCCAGCAGTTTATCCCCTTCGACGGCTAACTATGGCTACACCTTC.

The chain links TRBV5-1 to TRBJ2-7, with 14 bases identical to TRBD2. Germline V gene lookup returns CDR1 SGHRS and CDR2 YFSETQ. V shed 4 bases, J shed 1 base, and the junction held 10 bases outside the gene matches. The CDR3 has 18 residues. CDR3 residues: CASSVRPGLAGASYEQYF. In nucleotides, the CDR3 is TGCGCCAGCAGCGTTAGACCGGGACTAGCGGGGGCGTCCTACGAGCAGTACTTC.

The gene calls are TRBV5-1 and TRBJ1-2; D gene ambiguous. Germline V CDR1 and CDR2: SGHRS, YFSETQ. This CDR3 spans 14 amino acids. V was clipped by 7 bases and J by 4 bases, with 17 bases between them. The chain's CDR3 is CASYPETAIYGYTF. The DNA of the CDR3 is TGCGCCAGCTACCCCGAGACGGCGATCTATGGCTACACCTTC.

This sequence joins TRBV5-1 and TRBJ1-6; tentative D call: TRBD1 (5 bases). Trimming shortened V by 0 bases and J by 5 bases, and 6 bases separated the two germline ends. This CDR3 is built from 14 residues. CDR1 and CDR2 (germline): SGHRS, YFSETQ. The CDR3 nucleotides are TGCGCCAGCAGCTTGGGGACACATAATTCACCCCTCCACTTT. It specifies CASSLGTHNSPLHF.

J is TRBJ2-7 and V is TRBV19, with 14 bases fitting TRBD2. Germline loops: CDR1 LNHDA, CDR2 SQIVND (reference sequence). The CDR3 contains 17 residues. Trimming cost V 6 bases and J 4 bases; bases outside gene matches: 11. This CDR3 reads CASSPSGLAGVAYEQYF. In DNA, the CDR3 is TGTGCCAGTAGCCCCTCGGGACTAGCGGGGGTTGCATACGAGCAGTACTTC.

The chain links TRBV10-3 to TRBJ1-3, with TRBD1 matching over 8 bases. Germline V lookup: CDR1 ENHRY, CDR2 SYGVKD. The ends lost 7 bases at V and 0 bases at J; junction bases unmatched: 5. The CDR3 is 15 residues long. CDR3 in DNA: TGTGCCATCACCTCGGACAGGGACTCTGGAAACACCATATATTTT. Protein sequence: CAITSDRDSGNTIYF.

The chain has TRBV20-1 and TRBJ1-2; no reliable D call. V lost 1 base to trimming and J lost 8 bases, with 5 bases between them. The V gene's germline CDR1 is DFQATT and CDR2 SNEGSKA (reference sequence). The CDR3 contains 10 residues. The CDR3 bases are TGCAGTGCTAGAGGTGGGGGCTACACCTTC. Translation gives CSARGGGYTF.

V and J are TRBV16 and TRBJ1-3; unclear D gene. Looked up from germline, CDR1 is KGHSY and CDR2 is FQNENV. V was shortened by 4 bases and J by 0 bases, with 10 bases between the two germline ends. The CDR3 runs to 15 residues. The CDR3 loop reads CASSPDRPSGNTIYF. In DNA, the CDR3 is TGTGCCAGCAGCCCCGACCGTCCCTCTGGAAACACCATATATTTT.

CDR3 residues: CASSPRKDTQYF. The CDR3 DNA sequence: TGTGCCAGCAGCCCCCGGAAAGATACGCAGTATTTT. This chain connects TRBV11-2 to TRBJ2-3, with D hard to call. Germline CDR1 reads SGHAT; CDR2 reads FQNNGV. This CDR3 region has 12 residues. The V gene lost 5 bases and the J gene lost 5 bases, with 8 bases spanning the gap.

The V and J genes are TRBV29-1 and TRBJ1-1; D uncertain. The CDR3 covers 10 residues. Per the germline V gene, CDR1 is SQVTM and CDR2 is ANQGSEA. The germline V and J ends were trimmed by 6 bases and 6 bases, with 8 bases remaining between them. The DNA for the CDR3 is TGCAGCGTCTACGACCCTGAAGCTTTCTTT. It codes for CSVYDPEAFF.

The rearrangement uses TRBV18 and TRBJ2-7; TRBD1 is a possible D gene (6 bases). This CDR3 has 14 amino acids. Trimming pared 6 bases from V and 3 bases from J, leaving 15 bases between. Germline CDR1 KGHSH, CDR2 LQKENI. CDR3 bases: TGTGCCAGCTCCTTCCCCGGACAGAACTACGAGCAGTACTTC. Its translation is CASSFPGQNYEQYF.